The 19 T cell receptor beta chains listed next were all sequenced from one sample in a study of neoadjuvant anti-PD-1 for oral cavity cancer. Method: immunoSEQ multiplex PCR; TCRdb's copy keeps in-frame clones and lacks some. The data show 9,300 or so clones, with over 70% seen just once and around 4% held by the top ten. As to time point: after neoadjuvant nivolumab, at surgical resection. The sample here was PBMCs, taken after nivolumab (anti-PD-1) treatment. The receptors were sampled from a person between 40 and 85 years old with oral cavity squamous cell carcinoma.

The chain has TRBV4-2 and TRBJ1-2; perhaps TRBD1 as D (5 bases). Trimming left V 3 bases short and J 2 bases short, with 22 bases between. The CDR3 is 18 residues long. Germline-derived CDR1 and CDR2 are LGHNA and YNFKEQ. This chain's CDR3 is CASSHTQTSLGRNYGYTF. The CDR3 coding sequence is TGTGCCAGCAGCCATACCCAGACAAGCTTGGGGCGAAACTATGGCTACACCTTC.

The rearrangement joins TRBV28 to TRBJ1-2, with D uncertain. Trimming removed 6 bases from V and 7 bases from J, with 12 bases in between. The CDR3 extends over 12 amino acids. Germline V gene lookup returns CDR1 MDHEN and CDR2 SYDVKM. The CDR3 reads CASSPTNFGYTF. The CDR3 region has the DNA TGTGCCAGCAGCCCCACCAATTTTGGCTACACCTTC.

The rearrangement joins TRBV28 to TRBJ1-5; unclear D gene. The germline V and J ends were trimmed by 7 bases and 1 base, with 14 bases remaining between them. Per germline, CDR1 MDHEN and CDR2 SYDVKM. The CDR3 length is 15 residues. The CDR3 DNA is TGTGCCAGCAATGATCCTATCGGGAGCAATCAGCCCCAGCATTTT. This translates into CASNDPIGSNQPQHF.

This CDR3 is CASSGLSGETQYF. CDR3 DNA sequence: TGCGCCAGCAGTGGGCTAAGTGGGGAGACCCAGTACTTC. This chain joins TRBV10-1 and TRBJ2-5; D not certain. Germline V CDR1 and CDR2: WNHNN, SYGVQD (reference sequence). V lost 4 bases, J lost 5 bases, and 11 bases lay in between. The CDR3 loop spans 13 amino acids.

This chain connects TRBV18 to TRBJ2-7, with a tentative D call TRBD2 (5 bases). Trimming took off 3 bases at V and 0 bases at J, with 15 bases between the two ends. CDR3 length: 16 amino acids. The germline V gene has CDR1 KGHSH and CDR2 LQKENI. The CDR3 sequence: CASSPVPGVGSYEQYF. The CDR3 DNA is TGTGCCAGCTCACCTGTACCCGGGGTCGGCTCCTACGAGCAGTACTTC. The variable domain in full, completed from reference TRBV18 and TRBJ2-7, reads NAGVMQNPRHLVRRRGQEARLRCSPMKGHSHVYWYRQLPEEGLKFMVYLQKENIIDESGMPKERFSAEFPKEGPSILRIQQVVRGDSAAYFCASSPVPGVGSYEQYFGPGTRLTVT.

The rearrangement links TRBV5-4 to TRBJ2-1; 9 nucleotides match TRBD1. The V gene end was trimmed by 4 bases and the J gene end by 0 bases; junction bases not matched to a gene: 8. Germline V lookup: CDR1 SGHNT, CDR2 YYREEE (reference sequence). CDR3 length: 17 amino acids. The CDR3 DNA is TGTGCCAGCAGCACTTCCGGGACAGGGAGCTCCTACAATGAGCAGTTCTTC. Its protein product is CASSTSGTGSSYNEQFF.

There are a few counts of this clone. This chain connects TRBV18 to TRBJ1-5; no clear D gene. Germline lookup yields CDR1 KGHSH and CDR2 LQKENI. This CDR3 is built from 15 residues. Trimming pared 1 base from V and 3 bases from J, leaving 10 bases between. CDR3 DNA sequence: TGTGCCAGCTCACCACAGCCAGGAACCAATCAGCCCCAGCATTTT. This gives the protein CASSPQPGTNQPQHF.

The chain recombines TRBV5-8 with TRBJ2-3; maybe TRBD2 (6 bases). The ends were cut back, 3 bases at V and 6 bases at J, with 14 bases in the middle. The CDR3 consists of 14 residues. The germline CDR1 and CDR2 sequences are SGHTS and YDEGEE. The CDR3 sequence: CASSSSWGRDTQYF. DNA for the CDR3: TGTGCCAGCAGCTCCTCGTGGGGGAGGGATACGCAGTATTTT.

This clone was recorded a few times. The V gene is TRBV9, the J gene TRBJ2-1; D may be TRBD2 (6 bases). From germline, CDR1 is SGDLS and CDR2 YYNGEE. V was shortened by 3 bases and J by 7 bases, with 14 bases between the two germline ends. This CDR3 is 14 amino acids long. The DNA of the CDR3 is TGTGCCAGCAGCGCGGGGACTTCTCAAAATGAGCAGTTCTTC. Encoded protein: CASSAGTSQNEQFF.

V usage is TRBV6-1 and J usage is TRBJ2-1; D is tentatively TRBD1 or TRBD2 (6 bases each). Trimming stripped 6 bases from V and 1 base from J, with 16 bases between. The CDR3 totals 16 residues. CDR1 is MNHNS, CDR2 SASEGT, per germline. CDR3 region: CASRETRGVSYNEQFF. For the CDR3, the DNA is TGTGCCAGCAGAGAAACGAGGGGGGTGTCCTACAATGAGCAGTTCTTC.

This chain connects TRBV6-4 to TRBJ2-3, with D perhaps TRBD1 (6 bases). Germline lookup yields CDR1 MRHNA and CDR2 SNTAGT. CDR3 length equals 18 residues. V dropped 6 bases and J dropped 3 bases, with 25 bases sitting between them. CDR3 in DNA: TGTGCCAGCAGCCGACACCTTACAGGGTCGATCGGGACAGATACGCAGTATTTT. Amino acids: CASSRHLTGSIGTDTQYF.

This chain uses TRBV6-1 with TRBJ2-4; D uncertain. Germline CDR1 reads MNHNS; CDR2 reads SASEGT. The CDR3 spans 16 residues. V gave up 1 base and J gave up 6 bases, with 16 bases separating them. Written as DNA, the CDR3 is TGTGCCAGCAGTGAAGAAATATTCGGTCTTCCAAACATTCAGTACTTC. Its protein is CASSEEIFGLPNIQYF.

This clone was seen a single time. V usage is TRBV9 and J usage is TRBJ1-6; no clear D. The V gene lost 4 bases and the J gene lost 7 bases, with 21 bases spanning the gap. Germline loops: CDR1 SGDLS, CDR2 YYNGEE. This CDR3 spans 17 amino acids. CDR3 bases: TGTGCCAGCAGCCTTTATACCCAGGCGTCGGGAAATTCACCCCTCCACTTT. Translating gives CASSLYTQASGNSPLHF.

The chain links TRBV11-2 to TRBJ1-6; 7 nucleotides line up with TRBD1. The CDR3 runs 15 residues. J gave up 10 bases and V 5 bases, and 11 bases lay outside the gene matches. The germline V gene encodes CDR1 SGHAT and CDR2 FQNNGV. The CDR3 region is CASSGTGRGESPLHF. The DNA for the CDR3 is TGTGCCAGCAGCGGAACGGGCAGGGGGGAGTCACCCCTCCACTTT.

This chain's CDR3 is CASSIPTGTGGNSPLHF. The CDR3 nucleotides read TGCGCCAGCAGCATACCGACCGGGACAGGGGGTAATTCACCCCTCCACTTT. The J gene is TRBJ1-6, the V gene TRBV5-1; TRBD1 matches 11 bases. V shed 4 bases and J 6 bases; nucleotides not matched to a gene: 9. Germline CDR1 SGHRS, CDR2 YFSETQ. The CDR3 contains 17 residues.

This clone was counted a few times. The rearrangement joins TRBV19 to TRBJ1-5; a weak D match, TRBD1 (5 bases). The CDR3 spans 18 residues. Trimming stripped 4 bases from V and 3 bases from J, with 22 bases between. Germline V gives CDR1 LNHDA, CDR2 SQIVND (reference sequence). As DNA, the CDR3 is TGTGCCAGTAGTAGGGTGAGTACGGGACCCAGCTTCAATCAGCCCCAGCATTTT. This translates into CASSRVSTGPSFNQPQHF.

This clone was seen a single time. The V and J genes are TRBV5-1 and TRBJ2-7; D is unresolved. The CDR3 is 15 amino acids. The V gene's germline CDR1 is SGHRS and CDR2 YFSETQ. The V gene lost 0 bases and the J gene lost 2 bases, with 12 bases spanning the gap. The chain's CDR3 is CASSLDSFGPYEQYF. The DNA for the CDR3 is TGCGCCAGCAGCTTGGATTCGTTTGGGCCCTACGAGCAGTACTTC.

The rearrangement links TRBV5-4 to TRBJ2-3, with 10 bases that match TRBD2. Losses at the gene ends were 3 bases for V and 3 bases for J; bases not matched to a gene: 7. The CDR3 contains 16 residues. Germline V lookup: CDR1 SGHNT, CDR2 YYREEE (reference sequence). CDR3: CASSSTSGAFTDTQYF. In nucleotides, the CDR3 is TGTGCCAGCAGCTCCACTAGCGGGGCTTTTACAGATACGCAGTATTTT.

The genes are TRBV11-3 and TRBJ2-1; 10 bases fit TRBD1. Germline assignment: CDR1 SGHNT and CDR2 YENEEA. The CDR3 totals 15 residues. V shed 6 bases, J shed 8 bases, and the junction held 10 bases outside the gene matches. As DNA, the CDR3 is TGTGCCAGCAGTCTTCCGGGACAGGGGACCCATGAGCAGTTCTTC. Translation gives CASSLPGQGTHEQFF.